This TCR beta chain was captured by sequencing in a study of blood T cell repertoires in COVID-19. Across the study: From T cells, B-cell-depleted T cells, or PBMCs came the material, which was cDNA or gDNA.

The repertoire was sequenced with immunoSEQ multiplex PCR; TCRdb's copy has only in-frame clones and lacks some. The sample holds 100,000 or so clones, around four fifths seen once. V gave up 4 bases and J gave up 5 bases; unmatched junction bases: 2. The CDR3 covers 12 residues. Germline V gene data show CDR1 as SQVTM and CDR2 as ANQGSEA. The sample consisted of peripheral blood. The origin of this receptor is an older woman with active or convalescent COVID-19. The rearrangement links TRBV29-1 to TRBJ1-2; 9 bases line up with TRBD1. CDR3 protein: CSVATGGYGYTF. The CDR3 DNA reads TGCAGCGTTGCGACAGGGGGTTATGGCTACACCTTC. The full variable domain, its missing parts supplied by reference TRBV29-1 and TRBJ1-2, is SAVISQKPSRDICQRGTSLTIQCQVDSQVTMMFWYRQQPGQSLTLIATANQGSEATYESGFVIDKFPISRPNLTFSTLTVSNMSPEDSSIYLCSVATGGYGYTFGSGTRLTVV.